These 6 T cell receptor beta chains originate from one sample sequenced in a study of beta chain features in type 1 diabetes. Study-wide results and caveats: The study found moderately but significantly shorter TCRB CDR3s in all four CD4+ subsets of Type 1 diabetes patients.

Reverse transcription of all isolated RNA meant that expressed TCRB transcripts were sequenced. Assay used: immunoSEQ multiplex PCR; TCRdb lists only in-frame clones, some missing. The table shows around 250,000 clones, with roughly 24% occurring only once. These receptors lack a known antigen. Specimen: naive CD4+ T cells from blood. Receptors were obtained from a woman in her 30s with type 1 diabetes.

This clone has more than one count but fewer than ten. This rearrangement joins TRBV18 to TRBJ1-5; tentative D call: TRBD1 (5 bases). Germline V gene data show CDR1 as KGHSH and CDR2 as LQKENI. The CDR3 length is 13 residues. With 6 bases removed from V and 4 bases from J, the gap between germline ends came to 10 bases. The CDR3 loop reads CASSQGDNQPQHF. The CDR3 DNA follows: TGTGCCAGCTCGCAGGGTGATAATCAGCCCCAGCATTTT. Combining the CDR3 with reference TRBV18 and TRBJ1-5 gives the whole variable domain NAGVMQNPRHLVRRRGQEARLRCSPMKGHSHVYWYRQLPEEGLKFMVYLQKENIIDESGMPKERFSAEFPKEGPSILRIQQVVRGDSAAYFCASSQGDNQPQHFGDGTRLSIL.

The CDR3, as DNA: TGTGCCAGCGGGGGGGGGATGCCATGGTCAGCTGAGCAGTACTTC. Amino acid sequence: CASGGGMPWSAEQYF. The chain uses TRBV25-1 and TRBJ2-7; 7 bases are shared with TRBD2. V was clipped by 8 bases and J by 7 bases; unmatched bases: 17. Germline V gene sequence: CDR1 MGHDK, CDR2 SYGVNS. The CDR3 is 15 amino acids.

The rearrangement joins TRBV4-1 to TRBJ1-4; possibly TRBD1 for D (5 bases). V was clipped by 0 bases and J by 8 bases, with 13 bases between them. Germline loops: CDR1 MGHRA, CDR2 YSYEKL. The CDR3 totals 15 residues. CDR3 nucleotides: TGCGCCAGCAGCCAAGATCACAGGATCGCGGAAAAACTGTTTTTT. It codes for CASSQDHRIAEKLFF.

The chain uses TRBV6-5 and TRBJ2-5, with no clear D. V gave up 6 bases and J gave up 4 bases, with 6 bases separating them. CDR1 is MNHEY, CDR2 SVGAGI, per germline. CDR3 length: 11 residues. The CDR3 DNA reads as TGTGCCAGCAGGCTTAGAGAGACCCAGTACTTC. Its protein is CASRLRETQYF.

This clone occurred a few times. This chain uses TRBV9 with TRBJ1-2, with 9 nucleotides matching TRBD1. Germline V CDR1 and CDR2: SGDLS, YYNGEE. V lost 4 bases and J lost 2; bases outside the gene matches: 9. There are 16 residues in the CDR3. This chain's CDR3 is CASSNPQGADNYGYTF. CDR3 in DNA: TGTGCCAGCAGCAATCCACAGGGGGCCGACAACTATGGCTACACCTTC. Full variable domain (remainder filled in from reference TRBV9 and TRBJ1-2): DSGVTQTPKHLITATGQRVTLRCSPRSGDLSVYWYQQSLDQGLQFLIQYYNGEERAKGNILERFSAQQFPDLHSELNLSSLELGDSALYFCASSNPQGADNYGYTFGSGTRLTVV.

V is TRBV4-2 and J is TRBJ1-1; D uncertain. The CDR3 contains 13 residues. Germline-derived CDR1 and CDR2 are LGHNA and YNFKEQ. Trimming removed 3 bases from V and 2 bases from J, with 7 bases in between. The CDR3: CASSHGENTEAFF. The CDR3 DNA reads as TGTGCCAGCAGCCATGGAGAAAACACTGAAGCTTTCTTT.